This T cell receptor (beta chain) was documented in a study of T cell changes during pregnancy in multiple sclerosis. V dropped 6 bases and J dropped 8 bases, with 16 bases sitting between them. The CDR3 length is 14 residues. Germline lookup yields CDR1 MNHEY and CDR2 SVGAGI. The table came from immunoSEQ multiplex PCR; TCRdb's copy has only in-frame clones and leaves some out. The data show under 45,000 clones, just over 90% seen once. This specimen consisted of peripheral blood, obtained in the second trimester of pregnancy. The chain carries TRBV6-5 and TRBJ1-4; maybe TRBD1 (5 bases). The sequence came from a female donor in good health, enrolled as a control in a pregnancy study. In nucleotides, the CDR3 is TGTGCCAGCAGAAACACGGGGGGAGGGGAAAAACTGTTTTTT. Translation gives CASRNTGGGEKLFF.